This entry lists 25 T cell receptor beta chains sequenced from one sample in a study of T cell repertoires in cytomegalovirus infection. TCRdb re-analysed the reads in MiXCR, keeping a single row per CDR3 protein. The sample yields hundreds of thousands of distinct CDR3 sequences, roughly 33% seen once. What these receptors recognize is not known. The sequences come from cultured PBMCs, collected from culture after CMV antigen stimulation. The receptors derive from a human donor in good health (CMV status not recorded). Some clones in this sample may be carry-over from other donors' samples.

This clonotype showed up just a few times. The V gene is TRBV6-6, the J gene TRBJ2-7; 9 bases agree with TRBD2. The CDR3 consists of 19 residues. The germline gives CDR1 MNHNY, CDR2 SVGAGI (reference sequence). V lost 2 bases, J lost 4 bases, and 18 bases stayed unmatched. The CDR3 DNA sequence: TGTGCCAGCAGTTACGATGGGTCTAGCGGGGCACGCACTCCTTACGAGCAGTACTTC. Translated, it gives CASSYDGSSGARTPYEQYF.

The chain carries TRBV12-3 or TRBV12-4 and TRBJ1-2, with D uncertain. Trimming removed 6 bases from V and 7 bases from J, with 12 bases in between. The CDR3 spans 12 residues. As DNA, the CDR3 is TGTGCCAGCAGGAACAGTGGAGGTGGCTACACCTTC. Translation: CASRNSGGGYTF.

This clonotype has just a few counts. The rearrangement uses TRBV7-2 and TRBJ2-1, with 12 bases identical to TRBD2. The CDR3 contains 15 residues. The ends lost 3 bases at V and 10 bases at J; junction bases unmatched: 7. The V gene's germline CDR1 is SGHTA and CDR2 FQGNSA. CDR3 bases: TGTGCCAGCAGCTTTCGGACTAGCGGGATGGGAGAGCAGTTCTTC. Residues: CASSFRTSGMGEQFF.

This clonotype was counted many times. The chain uses TRBV7-2 and TRBJ1-1; D is uncertain. Trimming removed 5 bases at V and 0 bases at J, with 13 bases between. The CDR3 is 15 amino acids. Germline V gene lookup returns CDR1 SGHTA and CDR2 FQGNSA. The DNA for the CDR3 is TGTGCCAGCAGCCCCGATGGACGGATGAACACTGAAGCTTTCTTT. Residues: CASSPDGRMNTEAFF.

This clonotype was counted between two and nine times. V and J are TRBV19 and TRBJ1-5; D perhaps matches TRBD1 (6 bases). The CDR3 is made up of 18 amino acids. Trimming took off 6 bases at V and 0 bases at J, with 21 bases between the two ends. The germline gives CDR1 LNHDA, CDR2 SQIVND (reference sequence). CDR3 loop: CASSDRKTEFSSNQPQHF. The DNA for the CDR3 is TGTGCCAGTAGCGACAGGAAAACCGAATTTTCTAGCAATCAGCCCCAGCATTTT.

This clonotype turned up a few times. The chain carries TRBV2 and TRBJ1-1, with D unresolved. Per the germline V gene, CDR1 is SNHLY and CDR2 is FYNNEI. Deletions cut 3 bases from V and 0 bases from J, with 8 bases between. CDR3 length: 14 residues. CDR3 bases: TGTGCCAGCAGTGACCGTTGGATGAACACTGAAGCTTTCTTT. Protein: CASSDRWMNTEAFF.

This clonotype was seen repeatedly, ten times or more. V usage is TRBV7-8 and J usage is TRBJ2-1; D is undetermined. This CDR3 has 16 amino acids. The V gene's germline CDR1 is SGHVS and CDR2 FQNEAQ. With 0 bases removed from V and 2 bases from J, the gap between germline ends came to 11 bases. This CDR3 is CASSLARLPTYNEQFF. In DNA form, the CDR3 reads TGTGCCAGCAGCTTAGCGAGGCTACCTACCTACAATGAGCAGTTCTTC.

This clonotype was detected a few times. The gene calls are TRBV7-2 and TRBJ1-5; TRBD1 might be the D (6 bases). The CDR3 extends over 13 amino acids. CDR1 and CDR2 from the germline V gene are SGHTA and FQGNSA. The V end lost 3 bases, the J end lost 5 bases, and 8 bases lay between the germline ends. The CDR3 sequence: CASSLDSHQPQHF. CDR3 coding DNA: TGTGCCAGCAGCTTGGACAGTCATCAGCCCCAGCATTTT.

The V and J genes are TRBV12-3 or TRBV12-4 and TRBJ2-2; tentative D call: TRBD2 (6 bases). Trimming stripped 5 bases from V and 1 base from J, with 14 bases between. The CDR3 runs to 16 residues. CDR3 amino acids: CASSPREPGNTGELFF. CDR3 in DNA: TGTGCCAGCAGTCCCCGGGAGCCGGGGAACACCGGGGAGCTGTTTTTT.

V gene TRBV19 combines with J gene TRBJ1-4; D unclear. Between the trimmed V and J ends, which lost 6 bases and 8 bases, there was a span of 16 bases. In germline, CDR1 is LNHDA, CDR2 SQIVND (reference sequence). The length of the CDR3 is 14 residues. CDR3 DNA: TGTGCCAGTAGGTCCGGGGTCGGCGGCGAAAAACTGTTTTTT. Translating it yields CASRSGVGGEKLFF.

This chain joins TRBV6-5 and TRBJ2-1; D is uncertain. CDR1 is MNHEY and CDR2 is SVGAGI in the germline V gene. V dropped 5 bases and J dropped 0 bases, with 11 bases sitting between them. The CDR3 is 15 residues long. CDR3 DNA: TGTGCCAGCAGTGACGAATTAGGCTCCTACAATGAGCAGTTCTTC. Translated: CASSDELGSYNEQFF.

This chain uses TRBV2 with TRBJ1-4, with a weak D call TRBD1 (6 bases). CDR1 and CDR2 (germline): SNHLY, FYNNEI. CDR3 size: 15 residues. V lost 6 bases to trimming and J lost 5 bases, with 16 bases between them. The CDR3 DNA follows: TGTGCCAGCAGCCCCCGGCGGACAGAAAATGAAAAACTGTTTTTT. It translates to CASSPRRTENEKLFF.

This clonotype appeared many times. The chain links TRBV25-1 to TRBJ1-4, with D perhaps matching TRBD1 (5 bases). The CDR3 consists of 13 residues. The V end lost 4 bases, the J end lost 12 bases, and 15 bases lay between the germline ends. Germline V lookup: CDR1 MGHDK, CDR2 SYGVNS. The CDR3: CASSVSGPSELFF. In nucleotides, the CDR3 is TGTGCCAGCAGTGTGTCAGGGCCCTCGGAACTGTTTTTT.

V usage is TRBV7-9 and J usage is TRBJ2-2, with 14 bases lining up with TRBD2. Unmatched junction bases numbered 7, after V lost 5 bases and J lost 5 bases. The CDR3 spans 17 residues. Germline CDR1 and CDR2: SEHNR and FQNEAQ (reference sequence). The CDR3 sequence is CASSRGLAGAKTGELFF. The CDR3 bases are TGTGCCAGCAGCCGGGGACTAGCGGGAGCCAAAACCGGGGAGCTGTTTTTT.

The rearrangement joins TRBV7-2 to TRBJ2-1; no clear D. V was shortened by 1 base and J by 6 bases, with 16 bases between the two germline ends. The CDR3 sequence is 16 residues long. Germline CDR1 is SGHTA and CDR2 is FQGNSA. The DNA for the CDR3 is TGTGCCAGCAGCTTAGGAGGCCGGAGTGGGGTCAATGAGCAGTTCTTC. It specifies CASSLGGRSGVNEQFF.

Comments on this clonotype: The junction departs from the called germline gene at one end, perhaps through a read error. The chain combines TRBV11-3 with TRBJ2-3, with a possible D match to TRBD2 (7 bases). Looked up from germline, CDR1 is SGHNT and CDR2 is YENEEA. The CDR3 extends over 12 amino acids. The CDR3 sequence: CVSSYVGGGQYF. The DNA for the CDR3 is TGTGTCAGCAGCTACGTAGGGGGGGGGCAGTATTTT. The full variable domain, with the rest looked up from reference TRBV11-3 and TRBJ2-3, is EAGVVQSPRYKIIEKKQPVAFWCNPISGHNTLYWYLQNLGQGPELLIRYENEEAVDDSQLPKDRFSAERLKGVDSTLKIQPAELGDSAVYLCVSSYVGGGQYFGPGTRLTVL.

DNA of the CDR3: TGTGCCAGCAGCTCACAGGGCGCCTCTGGGGCCAACGTCCTGACTTTC. Protein: CASSSQGASGANVLTF. This rearrangement joins TRBV6-2 or TRBV6-3 to TRBJ2-6, with D maybe TRBD1 (6 bases). The CDR3 has 16 residues. Germline CDR1 is MNHEY and CDR2 is SVGEGT. Deletions cut 6 bases from V and 0 bases from J, with 12 bases between.

The genes are TRBV6-5 and TRBJ1-4; 7 bases align to TRBD1. Germline V gene sequence: CDR1 MNHEY, CDR2 SVGAGI. The CDR3 covers 17 residues. V lost 4 bases and J lost 0; bases outside the gene matches: 8. CDR3 sequence reads: CASSSGQETATNEKLFF. The CDR3 bases are TGTGCCAGCAGTTCAGGACAGGAGACTGCAACTAATGAAAAACTGTTTTTT.

The sample holds a few counts of this clonotype. This chain uses TRBV6-1 with TRBJ2-1; D remains unclear. Germline V gene lookup returns CDR1 MNHNS and CDR2 SASEGT. The CDR3 is 13 amino acids. Trimming removed 0 bases from V and 7 bases from J, with 7 bases in between. The CDR3 loop reads CASSEASRNEQFF. In DNA form, the CDR3 reads TGTGCCAGCAGTGAAGCTTCCAGGAATGAGCAGTTCTTC.

The chain uses TRBV7-6 and TRBJ2-2; D remains ambiguous. The V end was cut by 5 bases, the J end by 5 bases, with 15 bases between. This CDR3 region has 15 residues. CDR1 and CDR2 (germline): SGHVS, FNYEAQ. The chain's CDR3 is CASSPAALGTGELFF. CDR3 coding DNA: TGTGCCAGCAGCCCAGCAGCGTTGGGGACCGGGGAGCTGTTTTTT.

CDR3 bases: TGTGCCAGCAGTTTCCCCCCGGGACAGGGTATGCCAGATACGCAGTATTTT. This translates into CASSFPPGQGMPDTQYF. The chain has TRBV28 and TRBJ2-3; 9 positions match TRBD1. CDR3 length: 17 amino acids. V gave up 3 bases and J gave up 4 bases; unmatched junction bases: 11. Germline V gene data show CDR1 as MDHEN and CDR2 as SYDVKM. Full variable domain (remainder filled in from reference TRBV28 and TRBJ2-3): DVKVTQSSRYLVKRTGEKVFLECVQDMDHENMFWYRQDPGLGLRLIYFSYDVKMKEKGDIPEGYSVSREKKERFSLILESASTNQTSMYLCASSFPPGQGMPDTQYFGPGTRLTVL.

V is TRBV7-2 and J is TRBJ2-1; 10 bases align to TRBD1. The J segment lost 15 bases and the V segment lost 3 bases, leaving 11 bases of the junction unmatched. Germline V CDR1 and CDR2: SGHTA, FQGNSA. CDR3 size: 14 residues. The CDR3 coding sequence is TGTGCCAGCAGCTTGAGACAGGGGGCGGGGGGCCCGTTCTTC. Translating it yields CASSLRQGAGGPFF.

This clonotype was found a few times. The chain uses TRBV12-3 or TRBV12-4 and TRBJ2-7; 13 bases are a match to TRBD2. Losses at the gene ends were 6 bases for V and 7 bases for J; bases not matched to a gene: 9. This CDR3 is built from 15 residues. CDR3 nucleotides: TGTGCCAGCAGATGGACTAGCGGGAGCCCGGAGGAGCAGTACTTC. It specifies CASRWTSGSPEEQYF.

The sample holds a few counts of this clonotype. The V call is TRBV7-2, the J call TRBJ2-1, with 10 bases aligning to TRBD2. Germline V gene lookup returns CDR1 SGHTA and CDR2 FQGNSA. With V trimmed by 5 bases and J by 12 bases, 10 bases remained unmatched. The CDR3 extends over 14 amino acids. The DNA of the CDR3 is TGTGCCAGCAGCCTACCCGGACTAGCGGTTGGGCAGTTCTTC. Its protein product is CASSLPGLAVGQFF.

This chain connects TRBV7-7 to TRBJ2-1; D is perhaps TRBD2 (6 bases). The ends were cut back, 3 bases at V and 5 bases at J, with 11 bases in the middle. The CDR3 is 14 residues long. Germline CDR1 reads SSHAT; CDR2 reads FNYEAQ (reference sequence). Written as DNA, the CDR3 is TGTGCCAGCAGCTTCGGGAGCGATGACAATGAGCAGTTCTTC. Amino acids: CASSFGSDDNEQFF.